The 5 T cell receptor beta chains below come from one sample, sequenced in a study of Ad26.COV2.S vaccination and SARS-CoV-2 variants. The sample's treatment: 15 to 20 received Ad26.COV2.S at low or high dose, single or two shots; 5 received placebo; per-sample allocation not given. Samples were taken on day 63 after the first vaccine or placebo injection. The table came from immunoSEQ multiplex PCR; TCRdb's copy has only in-frame clones and leaves some out. The sample records 350,000 to 500,000 clones, roughly 90% being singletons. Material: peripheral blood, obtained in a trial of Ad26.COV2.S vaccine versus placebo. These receptors were collected from a person aged 18-60 years who received the Ad26.COV2.S COVID-19 vaccine or a placebo.

The chain joins TRBV24-1 to TRBJ2-1, with 14 bases fitting TRBD2. Germline assignment: CDR1 KGHDR and CDR2 SFDVKD. This CDR3 region has 16 residues. V was pared by 5 bases and J by 4 bases, with 3 bases of the junction left unmatched. CDR3 sequence: CATSVGTSGGYNEQFF. The CDR3 region has the DNA TGTGCCACCAGTGTTGGGACTAGCGGGGGATACAATGAGCAGTTCTTC.

V usage is TRBV7-9 and J usage is TRBJ2-5; D is unresolved. V lost 3 bases and J 3 bases, leaving 2 bases between the germline ends. The germline V gene has CDR1 SEHNR and CDR2 FQNEAQ (reference sequence). CDR3 length: 11 amino acids. In DNA, the CDR3 is TGTGCCAGCAGCTTTAAAGAGACCCAGTACTTC. It yields the protein CASSFKETQYF.

This chain connects TRBV6-5 to TRBJ1-3, with 7 bases identical to TRBD1. Germline V gene lookup returns CDR1 MNHEY and CDR2 SVGAGI. This CDR3 is 15 amino acids long. V was pared by 5 bases and J by 1 base, with 5 bases of the junction left unmatched. CDR3 amino acids: CASSRQGISGNTIYF. The CDR3 coding sequence is TGTGCCAGCAGTCGACAGGGAATTTCTGGAAACACCATATATTTT.

The V gene is TRBV3-1 (or the pseudogene TRBV3-2), the J gene TRBJ2-2; TRBD2 is a possible D gene (5 bases). Trimming pared 0 bases from V and 7 bases from J, leaving 6 bases between. The CDR3 has 13 amino acids. CDR1 is LGHDT, CDR2 YNNKEL, per germline (reference sequence). The CDR3 protein is CASSQDEGGELFF. DNA for the CDR3: TGTGCCAGCAGCCAAGATGAGGGCGGGGAGCTGTTTTTT.

This clone appeared a single time. The rearrangement uses TRBV3-1 (or the pseudogene TRBV3-2) and TRBJ2-2, with 7 bases identical to TRBD1. J was trimmed by 4 bases and V by 6 bases; bases with no gene match: 5. The CDR3 has 14 residues. In germline, CDR1 is LGHDT, CDR2 YNNKEL (reference sequence). The CDR3 region is CASRPTGSTGELFF. DNA of the CDR3: TGTGCCAGCAGACCGACAGGGAGCACCGGGGAGCTGTTTTTT.